The clone carrying this T cell receptor beta chain was observed a few times. Its antigen is not identified. These data belong to a study of blood T cells in healthy people across ages. The study's findings and limits: Shifts in expanded clonotypes may have been confounded by donor CMV status, which was unknown.

Per sample, at least 5 micrograms of total RNA were extracted. Together with a sample-barcoded 5' primer, a J-beta primer mix was included in a second PCR lasting about 7 to 12 cycles. The yield of each sample was at least 2.5 million CDR3-containing paired-end reads. TCRdb ran MiXCR on the 5' RACE reads and lists one entry per CDR3 protein. The repertoire holds about 690,000 distinct CDR3 sequences, with over 40% as singletons. The CDR3 extends over 17 amino acids. From germline, CDR1 is SGHRS and CDR2 YFSETQ. With 4 bases clipped from V and 6 bases from J, the junction kept 17 bases outside the gene matches.

The chain combines TRBV5-1 with TRBJ2-7; 9 bases are shared with TRBD1. The sequencing input was blood. The sequence was obtained from an older man in good health. The CDR3 DNA reads as TGCGCCAGCAGCAACCGGGACAGGGTGTCTTATGCCGGCGAGCAGTACTTC. This gives the protein CASSNRDRVSYAGEQYF.